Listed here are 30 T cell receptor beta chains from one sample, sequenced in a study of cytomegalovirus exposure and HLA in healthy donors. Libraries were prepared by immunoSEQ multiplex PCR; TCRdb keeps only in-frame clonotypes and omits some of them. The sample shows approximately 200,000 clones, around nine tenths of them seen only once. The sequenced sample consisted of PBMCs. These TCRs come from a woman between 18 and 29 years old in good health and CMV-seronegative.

The CDR3 DNA follows: TGTGCCAGCAAATGGGGCTCTAGCGGGAGCGAGCAGTACTTC. Translated, it gives CASKWGSSGSEQYF. V gene TRBV27 combines with J gene TRBJ2-7, with TRBD2 matching 10 bases. This CDR3 is built from 14 residues. J gave up 6 bases and V 7 bases, and 9 bases lay outside the gene matches. CDR1 MNHEY and CDR2 SMNVEV come from the germline V gene (reference sequence).

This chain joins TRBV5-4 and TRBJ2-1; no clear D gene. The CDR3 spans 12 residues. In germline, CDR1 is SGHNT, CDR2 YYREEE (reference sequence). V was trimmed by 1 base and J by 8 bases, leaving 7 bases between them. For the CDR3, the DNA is TGTGCCAGCAGCTTGTCGGTGGATGAGCAGTTCTTC. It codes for CASSLSVDEQFF.

DNA of the CDR3: TGTGCCAGCAACGCCGACAGCCGCTCCTACAATGAGCAGTTCTTC. It is translated as CASNADSRSYNEQFF. V usage is TRBV9 and J usage is TRBJ2-1; D may be TRBD1 (5 bases). CDR3 length: 15 residues. CDR1 and CDR2 from the germline V gene are SGDLS and YYNGEE. V was clipped by 6 bases and J by 0 bases, with 13 bases between them.

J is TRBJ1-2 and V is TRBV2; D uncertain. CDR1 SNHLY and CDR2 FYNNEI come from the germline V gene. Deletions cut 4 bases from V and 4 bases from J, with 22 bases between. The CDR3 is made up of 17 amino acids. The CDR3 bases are TGTGCCAGCAGTGGCTGGACGGGAGGAAGCGAAACCTATGGCTACACCTTC. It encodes CASSGWTGGSETYGYTF.

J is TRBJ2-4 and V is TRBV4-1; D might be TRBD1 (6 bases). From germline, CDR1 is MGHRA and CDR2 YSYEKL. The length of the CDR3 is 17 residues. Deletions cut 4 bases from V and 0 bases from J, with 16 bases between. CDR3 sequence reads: CASSRGGVVGAKNIQYF. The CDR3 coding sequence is TGCGCCAGCAGCCGTGGGGGCGTTGTAGGAGCCAAAAACATTCAGTACTTC.

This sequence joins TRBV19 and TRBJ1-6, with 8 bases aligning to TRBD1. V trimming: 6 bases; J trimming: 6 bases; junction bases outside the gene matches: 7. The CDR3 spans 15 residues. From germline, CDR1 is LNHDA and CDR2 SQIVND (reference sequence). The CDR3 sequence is CASSLYRGGNSPLHF. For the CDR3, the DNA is TGTGCCAGTAGCTTATACAGGGGGGGTAATTCACCCCTCCACTTT.

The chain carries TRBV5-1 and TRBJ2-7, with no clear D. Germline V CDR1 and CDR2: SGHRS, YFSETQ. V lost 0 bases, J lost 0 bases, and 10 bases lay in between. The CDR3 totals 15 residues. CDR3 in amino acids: CASSLEPLSSYEQYF. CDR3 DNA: TGCGCCAGCAGCTTGGAACCTCTGAGCTCCTACGAGCAGTACTTC. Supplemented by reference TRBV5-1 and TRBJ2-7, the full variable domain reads KAGVTQTPRYLIKTRGQQVTLSCSPISGHRSVSWYQQTPGQGLQFLFEYFSETQRNKGNFPGRFSGRQFSNSRSEMNVSTLELGDSALYLCASSLEPLSSYEQYFGPGTRLTVT.

The CDR3 sequence: CASSHPKDREHYGYTF. The CDR3 nucleotides read TGTGCCAGCAGCCATCCTAAGGACAGGGAGCACTATGGCTACACCTTC. V is TRBV4-2 and J is TRBJ1-2, with 8 bases matching TRBD1. The trim removed 3 bases at V and 3 bases at J, leaving 9 bases unmatched. The CDR3 length is 16 residues. The germline V gene encodes CDR1 LGHNA and CDR2 YNFKEQ.

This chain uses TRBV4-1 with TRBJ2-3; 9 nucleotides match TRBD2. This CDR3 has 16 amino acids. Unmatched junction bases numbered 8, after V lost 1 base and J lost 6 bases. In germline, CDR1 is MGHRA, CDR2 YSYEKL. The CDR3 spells CASSQGAGGPHDTQYF. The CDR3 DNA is TGCGCCAGCAGCCAAGGCGCGGGAGGGCCACATGATACGCAGTATTTT.

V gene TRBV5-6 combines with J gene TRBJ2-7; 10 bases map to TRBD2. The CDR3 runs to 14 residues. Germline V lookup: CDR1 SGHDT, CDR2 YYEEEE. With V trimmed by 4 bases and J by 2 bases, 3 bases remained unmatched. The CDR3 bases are TGTGCCAGCAGCACTAGCGGGACCGCCTACGAGCAGTACTTC. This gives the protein CASSTSGTAYEQYF.

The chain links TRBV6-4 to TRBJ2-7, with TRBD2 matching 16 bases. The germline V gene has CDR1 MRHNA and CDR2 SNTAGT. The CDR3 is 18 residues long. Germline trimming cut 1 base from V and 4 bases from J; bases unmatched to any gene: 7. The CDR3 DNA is TGTGCCAGCAGTGACTTCGGGGGACTAGCGGGAGGGCCATACGAGCAGTACTTC. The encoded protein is CASSDFGGLAGGPYEQYF.

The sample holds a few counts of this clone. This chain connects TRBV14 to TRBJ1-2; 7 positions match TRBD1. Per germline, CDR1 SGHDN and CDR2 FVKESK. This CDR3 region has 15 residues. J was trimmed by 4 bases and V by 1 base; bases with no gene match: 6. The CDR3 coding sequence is TGTGCCAGCAGCCAAGGCGGGACAGCTTTCTATGGCTACACCTTC. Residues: CASSQGGTAFYGYTF.

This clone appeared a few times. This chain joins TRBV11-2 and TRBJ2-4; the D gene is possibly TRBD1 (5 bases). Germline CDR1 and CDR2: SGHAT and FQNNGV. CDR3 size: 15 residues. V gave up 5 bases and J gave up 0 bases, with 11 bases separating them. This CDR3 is CASSTRVLAKNIQYF. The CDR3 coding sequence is TGTGCCAGCAGCACCAGGGTATTAGCCAAAAACATTCAGTACTTC.

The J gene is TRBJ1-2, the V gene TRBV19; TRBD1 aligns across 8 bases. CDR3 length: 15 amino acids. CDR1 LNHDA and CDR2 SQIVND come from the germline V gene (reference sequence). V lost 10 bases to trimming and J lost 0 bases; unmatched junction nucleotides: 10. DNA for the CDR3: TGTGCCATCACACAGGGGGAAGACCCTAACTATGGCTACACCTTC. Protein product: CAITQGEDPNYGYTF.

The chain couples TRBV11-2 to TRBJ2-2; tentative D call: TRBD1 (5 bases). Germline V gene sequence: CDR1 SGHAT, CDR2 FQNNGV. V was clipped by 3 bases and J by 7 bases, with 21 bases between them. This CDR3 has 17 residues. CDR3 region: CASSFGVGLVTIGELFF. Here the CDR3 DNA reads TGTGCCAGCAGCTTTGGTGTGGGGCTAGTAACAATCGGGGAGCTGTTTTTT.

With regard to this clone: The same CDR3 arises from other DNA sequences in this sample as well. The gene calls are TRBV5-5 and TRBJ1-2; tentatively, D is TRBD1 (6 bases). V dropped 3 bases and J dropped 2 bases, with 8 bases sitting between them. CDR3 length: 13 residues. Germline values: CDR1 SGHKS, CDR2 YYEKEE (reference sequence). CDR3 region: CASSSGDNYGYTF. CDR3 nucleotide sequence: TGTGCCAGCAGCTCAGGGGACAACTATGGCTACACCTTC. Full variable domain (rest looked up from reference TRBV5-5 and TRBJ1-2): DAGVTQSPTHLIKTRGQQVTLRCSPISGHKSVSWYQQVLGQGPQFIFQYYEKEERGRGNFPDRFSARQFPNYSSELNVNALLLGDSALYLCASSSGDNYGYTFGSGTRLTVV.

The CDR3 loop reads CATSRVLAGTEAFF. CDR3 nucleotide sequence: TGTGCCACCAGCCGAGTTCTCGCGGGCACTGAAGCTTTCTTT. The chain uses TRBV15 and TRBJ1-1; D is unresolved. V shed 5 bases and J shed 4 bases, with 14 bases lying between them. Germline assignment: CDR1 LNHNV and CDR2 YYDKDF (reference sequence). The CDR3 runs to 14 residues. Combining the CDR3 with reference TRBV15 and TRBJ1-1 gives the whole variable domain DAMVIQNPRYQVTQFGKPVTLSCSQTLNHNVMYWYQQKSSQAPKLLFHYYDKDFNNEADTPDNFQSRRPNTSFCFLDIRSPGLGDTAMYLCATSRVLAGTEAFFGQGTRLTVV.

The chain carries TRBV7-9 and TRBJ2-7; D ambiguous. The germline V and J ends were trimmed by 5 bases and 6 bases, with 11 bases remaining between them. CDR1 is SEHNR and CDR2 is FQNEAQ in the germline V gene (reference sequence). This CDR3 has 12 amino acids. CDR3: CASSTQDVEQYF. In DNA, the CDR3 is TGTGCCAGCAGCACTCAGGATGTCGAGCAGTACTTC.

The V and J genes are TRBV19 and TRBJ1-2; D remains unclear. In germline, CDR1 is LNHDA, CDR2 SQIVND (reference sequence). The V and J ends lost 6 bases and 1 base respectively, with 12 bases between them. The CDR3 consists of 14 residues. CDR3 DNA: TGTGCCAGTAGGACATTCGTTAGTAACTATGGCTACACCTTC. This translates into CASRTFVSNYGYTF.

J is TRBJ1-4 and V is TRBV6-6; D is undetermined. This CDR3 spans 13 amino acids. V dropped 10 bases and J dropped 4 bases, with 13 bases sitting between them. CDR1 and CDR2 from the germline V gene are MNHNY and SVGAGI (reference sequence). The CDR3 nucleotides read TGTGCCACCCTTGGGCGGGTTAATGAAAAACTGTTTTTT. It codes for CATLGRVNEKLFF.

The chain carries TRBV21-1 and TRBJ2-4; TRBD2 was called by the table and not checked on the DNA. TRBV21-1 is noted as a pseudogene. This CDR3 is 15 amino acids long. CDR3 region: CATKEGLATKNIQYF. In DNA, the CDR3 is TGCGCAACTAAGGAGGGGCTAGCAACCAAAAACATTCAGTACTTC.

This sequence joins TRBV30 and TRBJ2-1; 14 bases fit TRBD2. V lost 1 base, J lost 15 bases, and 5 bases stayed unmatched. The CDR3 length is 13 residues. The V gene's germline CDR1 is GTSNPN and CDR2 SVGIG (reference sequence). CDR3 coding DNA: TGTGCCTGGAGTGGACTAGCGGGAGGGCCGGGGTTCTTC. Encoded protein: CAWSGLAGGPGFF.

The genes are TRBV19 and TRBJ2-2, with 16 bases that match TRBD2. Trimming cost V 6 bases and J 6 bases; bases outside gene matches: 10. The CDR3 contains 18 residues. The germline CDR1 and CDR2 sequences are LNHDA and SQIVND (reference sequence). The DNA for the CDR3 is TGTGCCAGTAGCCTGGGACTAGCGGGAGGGGTTCTCTCCGGGGAGCTGTTTTTT. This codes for CASSLGLAGGVLSGELFF.

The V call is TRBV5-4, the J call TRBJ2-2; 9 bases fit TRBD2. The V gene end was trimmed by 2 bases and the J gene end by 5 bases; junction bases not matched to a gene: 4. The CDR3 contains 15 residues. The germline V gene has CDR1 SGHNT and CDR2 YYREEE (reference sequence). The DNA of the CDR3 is TGTGCCAGCAGCTTCCTAGCGGGACCAACCGGGGAGCTGTTTTTT. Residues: CASSFLAGPTGELFF.

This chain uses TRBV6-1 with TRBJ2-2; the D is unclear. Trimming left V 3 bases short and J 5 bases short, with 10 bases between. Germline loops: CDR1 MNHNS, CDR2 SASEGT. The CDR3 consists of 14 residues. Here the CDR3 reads CASSEPGWTGELFF. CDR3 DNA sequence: TGTGCCAGCAGTGAGCCCGGGTGGACCGGGGAGCTGTTTTTT.

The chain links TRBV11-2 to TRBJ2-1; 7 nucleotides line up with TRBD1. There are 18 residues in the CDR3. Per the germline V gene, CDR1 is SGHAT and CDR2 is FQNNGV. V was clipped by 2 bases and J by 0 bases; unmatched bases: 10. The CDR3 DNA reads TGTGCCAGCAGCTTATTGTCTGCAGGGGGTAGCTCCTACAATGAGCAGTTCTTC. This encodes CASSLLSAGGSSYNEQFF.

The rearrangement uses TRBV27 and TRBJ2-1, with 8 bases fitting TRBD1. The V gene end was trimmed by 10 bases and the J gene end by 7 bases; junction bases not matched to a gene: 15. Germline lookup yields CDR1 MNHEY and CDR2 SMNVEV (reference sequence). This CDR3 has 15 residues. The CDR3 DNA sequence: TGTGCCATCGGAACTAGACAGGGGTATACGAATGAGCAGTTCTTC. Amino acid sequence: CAIGTRQGYTNEQFF.

The CDR3 loop reads CASSSGQGRIHEQYF. DNA for the CDR3: TGTGCCAGCAGCTCCGGACAGGGGCGTATCCACGAGCAGTACTTC. V and J are TRBV11-2 and TRBJ2-7, with TRBD1 matching 9 bases. Germline V lookup: CDR1 SGHAT, CDR2 FQNNGV. The trim removed 4 bases at V and 5 bases at J, leaving 9 bases unmatched. The CDR3 has 15 residues.

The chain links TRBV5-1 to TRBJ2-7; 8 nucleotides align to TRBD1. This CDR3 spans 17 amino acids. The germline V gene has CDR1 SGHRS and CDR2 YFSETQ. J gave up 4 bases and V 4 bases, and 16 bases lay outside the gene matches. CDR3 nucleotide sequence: TGCGCCAGCAGCCCGCGGCCCGGACAGGGCAAGGATTACGAGCAGTACTTC. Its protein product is CASSPRPGQGKDYEQYF.

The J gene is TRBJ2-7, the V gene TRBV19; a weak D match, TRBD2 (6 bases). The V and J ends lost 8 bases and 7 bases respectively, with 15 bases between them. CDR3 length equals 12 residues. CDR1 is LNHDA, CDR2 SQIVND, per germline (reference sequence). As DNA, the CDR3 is TGTGCCAGTCGGTCGGGAGCTTCAGAGCAGTACTTC. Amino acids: CASRSGASEQYF. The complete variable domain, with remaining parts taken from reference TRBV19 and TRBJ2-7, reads DGGITQSPKYLFRKEGQNVTLSCEQNLNHDAMYWYRQDPGQGLRLIYYSQIVNDFQKGDIAEGYSVSREKKESFPLTVTSAQKNPTAFYLCASRSGASEQYFGPGTRLTVT.